The source of this T cell receptor (beta chain) is a study of T cells expressing NK-cell markers. Study-wide background: Among eight sequenced donors, seven carried HCMV seropositivity while one was seronegative.

No DNA is given; TCRdb re-called the 5' RACE reads and lists each CDR3 protein once. The table for this sample gives 6,500 to 10,000 distinct CDR3 sequences. This CDR3 contains 15 residues. From germline, CDR1 is SEHNR and CDR2 FQNEAQ (reference sequence). The sample was blood T cells: a sorted CD56 or NKG2C T cell subset, CD4+ or CD8+ T cells, or bulk PBMC T cells (not recorded which). The chain recombines TRBV7-9 with TRBJ2-7; the TCRdb D gene call, TRBD2, has no DNA to confirm it. This TCR derives from a man aged 18 to 30 in good health. The CDR3 is CASSFGRERPYEQYF.